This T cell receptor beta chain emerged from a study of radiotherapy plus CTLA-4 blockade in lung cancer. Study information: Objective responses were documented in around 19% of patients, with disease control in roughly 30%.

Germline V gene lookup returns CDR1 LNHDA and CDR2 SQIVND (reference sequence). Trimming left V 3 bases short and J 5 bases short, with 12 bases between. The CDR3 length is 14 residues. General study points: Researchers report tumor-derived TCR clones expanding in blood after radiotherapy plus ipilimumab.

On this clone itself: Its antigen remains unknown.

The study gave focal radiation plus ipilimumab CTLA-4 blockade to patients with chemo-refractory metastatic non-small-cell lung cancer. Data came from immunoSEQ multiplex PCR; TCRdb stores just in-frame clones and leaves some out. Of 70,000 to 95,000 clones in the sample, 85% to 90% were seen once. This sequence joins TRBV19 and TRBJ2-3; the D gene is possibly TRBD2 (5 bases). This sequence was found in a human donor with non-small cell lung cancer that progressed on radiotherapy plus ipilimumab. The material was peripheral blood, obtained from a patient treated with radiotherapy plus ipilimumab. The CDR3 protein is CASSINGRGDTQYF. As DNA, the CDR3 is TGTGCCAGTAGTATTAATGGTCGGGGAGATACGCAGTATTTT.